The rows below give T cell receptor beta chains drawn from one sample of a study of shared clonotypes between healthy human individuals. Using immunoSEQ multiplex PCR, the repertoire was profiled, and TCRdb retains in-frame clones only, with some absent. The data hold 2 million to 2.5 million clones, with around 95% observed a single time. Material: naive CD4+ T cells sorted from blood. The receptors were sampled from a man in his late teens or twenties in good health. Both conserved end residues are part of each CDR3. The order of the fields is clone size, J gene, V gene, D gene, CDR3 protein, CDR3 DNA. The D gene is left open where the match is weak. Clone sizes are given selectively: once, few, many, or a class where the clone is expanded.

>NA|TRBJ2-7|TRBV30|NA
CAWGSSSYEQYF
TGTGCCTGGGGAAGCAGCTCCTACGAGCAGTACTTC
>NA|TRBJ1-2|TRBV7-9|TRBD1
CASSLPGQGYGYTF
TGTGCCAGCAGCTTACCGGGACAGGGATATGGCTACACCTTC
>NA|TRBJ1-3|TRBV27|TRBD1
CASGRDRGNTIYF
TGTGCCAGCGGCCGGGACAGGGGAAACACCATATATTTT
>NA|TRBJ1-6|TRBV5-3|NA
CARSLAAPYNSPLHF
TGTGCCAGAAGCTTGGCTGCGCCCTATAATTCACCCCTCCACTTT
>NA|TRBJ2-1|TRBV25-1|TRBD2
CASSGLLAANYNEQFF
TGTGCCAGCAGTGGATTACTAGCGGCCAACTACAATGAGCAGTTCTTC
>NA|TRBJ2-5|TRBV7-2|TRBD2
CASSLGWASGQETQYF
TGTGCCAGCAGCTTAGGTTGGGCTAGCGGGCAAGAGACCCAGTACTTC
>NA|TRBJ1-1|TRBV29-1|NA
CSVNRLRDEAFF
TGCAGCGTTAATCGGTTGAGGGATGAAGCTTTCTTT
>NA|TRBJ2-7|TRBV21-1|NA
CASSKGTVKDEQYF
TGTGCCAGCAGCAAAGGGACAGTCAAGGACGAGCAGTACTTC
>NA|TRBJ2-5|TRBV5-1|NA
CASSYTGFLTEETQYF
TGCGCCAGCAGCTACACAGGGTTTTTGACCGAAGAGACCCAGTACTTC
>NA|TRBJ2-7|TRBV27|NA
CASSFSPQSSYEQYF
TGTGCCAGCAGTTTTAGCCCCCAGAGCTCCTACGAGCAGTACTTC
>NA|TRBJ2-7|TRBV30|TRBD2
CAWSRLAGEQYF
TGTGCCTGGAGCAGACTAGCGGGCGAGCAGTACTTC
>NA|TRBJ2-7|TRBV9|NA
CASSLSAFSYEQYF
TGTGCCAGCAGCCTAAGCGCGTTCTCCTACGAGCAGTACTTC
>NA|TRBJ1-1|TRBV5-4|TRBD1
CASSRQGAANTEAFF
TGTGCCAGCAGCCGACAGGGGGCAGCGAACACTGAAGCTTTCTTT
>NA|TRBJ2-5|TRBV2|TRBD2
CASSDPGLAGQETQYF
TGTGCCAGCAGTGACCCCGGACTAGCGGGGCAAGAGACCCAGTACTTC
>NA|TRBJ2-5|TRBV4-3|NA
CASSQGSKQETQYF
TGCGCCAGCAGCCAAGGCTCCAAACAAGAGACCCAGTACTTC
>NA|TRBJ1-1|TRBV5-1|NA
CASSSMGGTEAFF
TGCGCCAGCTCCTCTATGGGGGGCACTGAAGCTTTCTTT
>once|TRBJ2-7|TRBV29-1|NA
CSVAQTVSSYEQYF
TGCAGCGTTGCCCAGACAGTGAGCTCCTACGAGCAGTACTTC
>NA|TRBJ1-1|TRBV25-1|NA
CASSEWAGTEAFF
TGTGCCAGCAGTGAATGGGCGGGCACTGAAGCTTTCTTT
>NA|TRBJ2-1|TRBV7-2|TRBD2
CASSLFSSGSINEQFF
TGTGCCAGCAGCTTATTCTCTAGCGGGAGTATAAATGAGCAGTTCTTC
>NA|TRBJ1-1|TRBV7-9|NA
CASSSEWGARNTEAFF
TGTGCCAGCAGCTCCGAGTGGGGGGCTAGGAACACTGAAGCTTTCTTT
>NA|TRBJ2-6|TRBV5-1|NA
CASSITTTATGANVLTF
TGCGCCAGCAGCATCACTACCACGGCAACTGGGGCCAACGTCCTGACTTTC
>NA|TRBJ1-1|TRBV19|TRBD1
CASSIQGANTEAFF
TGTGCCAGTAGTATACAGGGGGCGAACACTGAAGCTTTCTTT
>NA|TRBJ2-7|TRBV5-6|NA
CASSLVDRDLDEQYF
TGTGCCAGCAGCTTAGTGGACCGGGACTTGGACGAGCAGTACTTC
>NA|TRBJ2-5|TRBV19|TRBD2
CASSRGGLHQETQYF
TGTGCCAGTAGTAGGGGAGGGCTACATCAAGAGACCCAGTACTTC
>NA|TRBJ2-7|TRBV7-2|TRBD2
CASSRLAVYEQYF
TGTGCCAGCAGCCGACTAGCGGTATACGAGCAGTACTTC
>NA|TRBJ2-7|TRBV6-5|TRBD2
CARSGGHYEQYF
TGTGCCAGATCGGGAGGACACTACGAGCAGTACTTC
>NA|TRBJ2-6|TRBV9|TRBD1
CASSGQGPGANVLTF
TGTGCCAGCAGCGGACAGGGCCCCGGGGCCAACGTCCTGACTTTC
>NA|TRBJ2-7|TRBV2|NA
CASSEEGGRTSYEQYF
TGTGCCAGCAGTGAAGAGGGGGGGAGAACTTCCTACGAGCAGTACTTC
>NA|TRBJ1-4|TRBV30|TRBD1
CAWSMGQLNEKLFF
TGTGCCTGGAGTATGGGACAGCTAAATGAAAAACTGTTTTTT
>NA|TRBJ2-7|TRBV7-2|NA
CASSWATGMSSYEQYF
TGTGCCAGCAGCTGGGCAACAGGGATGAGCTCCTACGAGCAGTACTTC
>NA|TRBJ1-6|TRBV6-1|TRBD1
CASKQGGTFNSPLHF
TGTGCCAGCAAACAGGGGGGGACATTCAATTCACCCCTCCACTTT
>NA|TRBJ1-5|TRBV6-5|NA
CASSYRRGDNQPQHF
TGTGCCAGCAGTTACCGGAGAGGGGACAATCAGCCCCAGCATTTT
>NA|TRBJ2-7|TRBV18|NA
CASSPQEASSTEQYF
TGTGCCAGCTCACCACAAGAAGCTAGTTCTACCGAGCAGTACTTC
>NA|TRBJ2-7|TRBV7-8|TRBD1
CASSTKDRSSYEQYF
TGTGCCAGCAGCACTAAGGACAGGTCCTCCTACGAGCAGTACTTC
>NA|TRBJ2-7|TRBV27|NA
CASSLSGEPYEQYF
TGTGCCAGCAGTTTATCGGGGGAACCCTACGAGCAGTACTTC
>NA|TRBJ1-5|TRBV27|NA
CASSLRGAQPQHF
TGTGCCAGCAGTTTGAGGGGAGCTCAGCCCCAGCATTTT
>NA|TRBJ2-3|TRBV7-2|TRBD2
CASRASGKGTDTQYF
TGTGCCAGCAGGGCTAGCGGGAAGGGGACAGATACGCAGTATTTT
>NA|TRBJ2-7|TRBV6-6|TRBD2
CASSTRRGGIWGQYF
TGTGCCAGCAGTACCCGCCGCGGGGGGATTTGGGGGCAGTACTTC
>NA|TRBJ1-1|TRBV10-2|NA
CASSAFDGEAFF
TGCGCCAGCAGTGCTTTCGACGGTGAAGCTTTCTTT
>NA|TRBJ1-5|TRBV12-5|NA
CASGLDHQPQHF
TGTGCTAGTGGTTTGGACCACCAGCCCCAGCATTTT
>NA|TRBJ2-7|TRBV5-1|NA
CASSLTDSSYEQYF
TGCGCCAGCAGCTTGACTGACAGCTCCTACGAGCAGTACTTC
>few|TRBJ1-1|TRBV20-1|NA
CSVGATFF
TGCAGTGTGGGGGCTACTTTCTTT
>NA|TRBJ2-2|TRBV14|NA
CASSQGVIGNTGELFF
TGTGCCAGCAGCCAAGGGGTTATAGGGAACACCGGGGAGCTGTTTTTT
>NA|TRBJ2-1|TRBV28|TRBD1
CASSLYQGANYNEQFF
TGTGCCAGCAGTTTATACCAGGGGGCGAATTACAATGAGCAGTTCTTC
>NA|TRBJ1-4|TRBV7-9|NA
CASSPRVATNEKLFF
TGTGCCAGCAGCCCCAGAGTGGCAACTAATGAAAAACTGTTTTTT
>NA|TRBJ2-1|TRBV6-1|TRBD2
CASSRTSIYEQFF
TGTGCCAGCAGTCGGACTAGTATATATGAGCAGTTCTTC
>NA|TRBJ2-3|TRBV7-6|TRBD2
CASSPRLSGGTDTQYF
TGTGCCAGCAGCCCACGTCTGAGCGGGGGAACAGATACGCAGTATTTT
>NA|TRBJ2-6|TRBV11-3|NA
CASSPGDRSSGANVLTF
TGTGCCAGCAGCCCCGGGGACCGTTCCTCTGGGGCCAACGTCCTGACTTTC
>NA|TRBJ1-5|TRBV2|NA
CASSDKSPNQPQHF
TGTGCCAGCAGTGATAAGTCCCCCAATCAGCCCCAGCATTTT
>NA|TRBJ2-2|TRBV7-9|NA
CASSLVMAAGELFF
TGTGCCAGCAGCTTAGTTATGGCTGCCGGGGAGCTGTTTTTT
>once|TRBJ2-7|TRBV7-9|TRBD1
CASSFYLGGTGRGEQYF
TGTGCCAGCAGCTTTTACCTCGGCGGGACAGGGAGGGGAGAGCAGTACTTC
>NA|TRBJ1-1|TRBV7-9|NA
CASSPRPLNTEAFF
TGTGCCAGCAGCCCGCGCCCGCTGAACACTGAAGCTTTCTTT
>NA|TRBJ2-7|TRBV19|TRBD2
CASSTVGLAGDYEQYF
TGTGCCAGTAGTACCGTCGGGCTAGCGGGAGACTACGAGCAGTACTTC
>NA|TRBJ2-5|TRBV28|TRBD1
CASRDRVVLQETQYF
TGTGCCAGCAGGGACAGGGTGGTATTACAAGAGACCCAGTACTTC
>NA|TRBJ2-3|TRBV11-2|TRBD2
CASSFPRAPAGAKTDTQYF
TGTGCCAGCAGCTTCCCCCGGGCCCCAGCGGGAGCGAAAACAGATACGCAGTATTTT
>once|TRBJ2-3|TRBV5-1|NA
CASSGMGGLTDTQYF
TGCGCCAGCAGCGGAATGGGGGGACTCACAGATACGCAGTATTTT
>NA|TRBJ2-1|TRBV4-1|TRBD1
CASSRILPGQGPMREQFF
TGCGCCAGCAGCCGAATTCTACCGGGACAGGGTCCAATGCGAGAGCAGTTCTTC
>NA|TRBJ1-1|TRBV19|TRBD1
CASSTAPGQGNTEAFF
TGTGCCAGTAGTACAGCTCCGGGACAGGGTAACACTGAAGCTTTCTTT
>few|TRBJ1-3|TRBV16|NA
CASSRGLSGNTIYF
TGTGCCAGCAGCCGGGGACTCTCTGGAAACACCATATATTTT